This T cell receptor beta chain was profiled in a study of cytomegalovirus exposure and HLA in healthy donors. PCR used 60 Vbeta primers and 13 Jbeta primers. Measured with immunoSEQ multiplex PCR; TCRdb has only the in-frame clones, and not every one. The table records about 110,000 clones, roughly 86% of them present only once. The sequence was obtained from a man in his forties in good health and CMV-seronegative. The specimen was PBMCs.

Here the CDR3 DNA reads TGCGCCAGCAGCTTAGGGACGGGAGGATGGGATAATGAAAAACTGTTTTTT. This codes for CASSLGTGGWDNEKLFF. The chain employs TRBV5-1 and TRBJ1-4; D possibly corresponds to TRBD1 (5 bases). Trimming pared 2 bases from V and 4 bases from J, leaving 18 bases between. The CDR3 extends over 17 amino acids. Germline lookup yields CDR1 SGHRS and CDR2 YFSETQ.